This record covers a single T cell receptor beta chain. This sample was taken from a study of blood T cell repertoires in COVID-19. Study summary: Some COVID-19 samples were acute and others convalescent; all came from the United States, Italy and Spain.

Original processing methods: The assay estimated nucleated cells by amplifying reference gene primers. The repertoire was sequenced with immunoSEQ multiplex PCR; TCRdb's copy has only in-frame clones and lacks some. V and J calls and clone size are given by that table; D and trimming were obtained from the DNA. The top ten hold approximately 4% of the sample, which has 200,000 to 250,000 clones, approximately 77% seen once. CDR3 length equals 14 residues. V trimming: 4 bases; J trimming: 2 bases; junction bases outside the gene matches: 4. Germline-derived CDR1 and CDR2 are SQVTM and ANQGSEA. The receptor was isolated from a woman older than 75 with acute or convalescent COVID-19. Sequencing input: peripheral blood. The chain links TRBV29-1 to TRBJ2-1; TRBD2 aligns across 8 bases. The CDR3 is CSVGVSGAYNEQFF. The CDR3 region has the DNA TGCAGCGTTGGTGTTAGCGGGGCCTACAATGAGCAGTTCTTC.